The following is a T cell receptor beta chain sequence with its context. Its target is not known. These data come from a study of T cell repertoires in cytomegalovirus infection. Study-level findings and limits: Pooled public TCR beta family frequency picked out CMV carriers with the relevant HLA.

Trimming removed 0 bases from V and 0 bases from J; junction bases left unmatched: 23. The CDR3 spans 24 residues. The germline V gene has CDR1 LNHNV and CDR2 YYDKDF (reference sequence). From the reads, TCRdb called clonotypes with MiXCR, one entry per CDR3 protein. This repertoire shows about 500,000 distinct CDR3 sequences, roughly 34% found once; its top ten account for roughly 15%. The TCR comes from a human donor in good health (CMV status not recorded). Some clones in this sample may be carry-over from other donors' samples. This sample comprised cultured PBMCs, obtained from culture after CMV antigen stimulation. The chain is built from TRBV15 and TRBJ2-4; TRBD2 matches at 10 bases. CDR3 residues: CATSRDGWGMLAGEIQLAKNIQYF. Here the CDR3 DNA reads TGTGCCACCAGCAGAGATGGTTGGGGGATGCTAGCGGGAGAAATCCAGCTAGCCAAAAACATTCAGTACTTC.